This T cell receptor (beta chain) derives from a study of graft-versus-host responses after intestinal transplantation. Looking at the study overall: Each transplant was multivisceral, liver-intestinal, or isolated intestinal. Findings of the study overall: Some GvH clones appeared in ileal mucosa or blood before recipient bone marrow.

The repertoire was sequenced with immunoSEQ multiplex PCR; TCRdb's copy has only in-frame clones and lacks some. This repertoire shows about 120,000 clones, around 96% found once; its top ten account for 3.3%. Trimming removed 2 bases from V and 3 bases from J, with 17 bases in between. The CDR3 contains 16 residues. The germline V gene encodes CDR1 MNHNS and CDR2 SASEGT. Worth noting for this clone: The antigen remains undetermined.

This TCR was sampled from a human donor who received an intestinal transplant. Sequencing was performed on unstimulated CD8+ T cells sorted from spleen or lymph node cells, taken before intestinal transplant. The genes are TRBV6-1 and TRBJ2-7; tentative D call: TRBD2 (7 bases). The CDR3 nucleotides read TGTGCCAGCAGTGAACCGGGAGGCAGGGGAAACTACGAGCAGTACTTC. Protein product: CASSEPGGRGNYEQYF.